Listed below are T cell receptor beta chains from one sample, sequenced in a study of T-cell reconstitution after alpha-beta-depleted transplantation in children. MiXCR was run by TCRdb on the PCR reads, yielding one entry per CDR3 protein. The table includes fewer than 550,000 distinct CDR3 sequences, approximately 10% detected once. The sample in question was PBMCs, obtained before TCRalphabeta/CD19-depleted stem cell transplant. The receptor set was obtained from a child aged 2 to 15 with inherited bone marrow failure, due to receive a stem cell transplant. Both conserved end residues are part of each CDR3. The D gene is left open where the match is weak. Only part of the rows carry a size: once, few, many, or a class if the clone is expanded.

CSVVAVRTDTQYF TGCAGCGTTGTTGCAGTCCGCACAGATACGCAGTATTTT TRBV29-1 many TRBJ2-3 .
CASSELTLTWEQYF TGTGCCAGCAGCGAACTGACACTAACGTGGGAGCAGTACTTC TRBV28 few TRBJ2-7 .
CAWGSSGANVLTF TGTGCCTGGGGGAGCTCTGGGGCCAACGTCCTGACTTTC TRBV30 . TRBJ2-6 .
CATSRVTGWGAFF TGTGCCACCAGCAGAGTGACAGGGTGGGGAGCTTTCTTT TRBV15 many TRBJ1-1 TRBD1
CAISPWASNEKLFF TGTGCCATCAGTCCGTGGGCCAGTAATGAAAAACTGTTTTTT TRBV10-3 many TRBJ1-4 .
CSARDRGAGELFF TGCAGTGCTAGAGACAGGGGGGCCGGGGAGCTGTTTTTT TRBV20-1 many TRBJ2-2 .
CASRSSSLANTGELFF TGCGCCAGCAGGTCCTCGTCACTAGCGAACACCGGGGAGCTGTTTTTT TRBV5-1 few TRBJ2-2 .
CSARVENLNTEAFF TGCAGTGCTAGAGTAGAGAACTTGAACACTGAAGCTTTCTTT TRBV20-1 many TRBJ1-1 .
CASSPLRLLSNHEQYF TGTGCCAGCAGCCCCCTCAGACTTTTATCGAATCACGAGCAGTACTTC TRBV7-9 many TRBJ2-7 .
CSAWDRRRNTEAFF TGCAGTGCTTGGGACAGGCGGAGGAACACTGAAGCTTTCTTT TRBV20-1 many TRBJ1-1 TRBD1
CASSESGAYEQYF TGTGCCAGCAGTGAATCCGGAGCCTACGAGCAGTACTTC TRBV25-1 many TRBJ2-7 .
CASSLKRPGSLHF TGTGCCAGCAGCCTTAAAAGGCCCGGATCCCTCCACTTT TRBV3-1 many TRBJ1-6 .
CASSLGVLRIEQFF TGTGCCAGCAGCTTAGGTGTCCTCCGAATTGAGCAGTTCTTC TRBV7-2 many TRBJ2-1 .
CASSSRDTAADIQYF TGTGCCAGCAGTTCTCGGGACACCGCGGCGGACATTCAGTACTTC TRBV5-4 once TRBJ2-4 .
CATSSMGQGYLYEQYF TGTGCCACCAGCAGCATGGGACAGGGTTATCTCTACGAGCAGTACTTC TRBV15 many TRBJ2-7 TRBD1
CASSQGGTLRGEQFF TGCGCCAGCAGCCAAGGGGGGACCCTCCGGGGCGAGCAGTTCTTC TRBV4-3 many TRBJ2-1 .
CATGPRTGGEQYF TGTGCCACGGGGCCCAGGACAGGGGGCGAGCAGTACTTC TRBV19 few TRBJ2-7 TRBD1
CASSVMGWPESTDTQYF TGTGCCAGCAGCGTAATGGGATGGCCCGAGTCCACAGATACGCAGTATTTT TRBV9 many TRBJ2-3 .
CAIAISGSLNEQYF TGTGCCATCGCGATCAGCGGGAGTCTCAACGAGCAGTACTTC TRBV10-3 . TRBJ2-7 TRBD2
CASSPPGVELYNEQFF TGTGCCAGTAGTCCCCCTGGGGTAGAGCTCTACAATGAGCAGTTCTTC TRBV19 . TRBJ2-1 .
CASSQTWGSLAGGPYEQYF TGCGCCAGCAGCCAAACATGGGGATCACTAGCGGGAGGCCCCTACGAGCAGTACTTC TRBV4-3 . TRBJ2-7 TRBD2
CASSQVIVEKLFF TGCGCCAGCAGCCAAGTCATTGTCGAAAAACTGTTTTTT TRBV4-1 many TRBJ1-4 .
CASSLAFGGWNTEAFF TGTGCCAGCAGCTTAGCATTTGGGGGGTGGAACACTGAAGCTTTCTTT TRBV7-2 few TRBJ1-1 .
CSAREGGASNQPQHF TGCAGTGCTAGAGAAGGGGGTGCTAGCAATCAGCCCCAGCATTTT TRBV20-1 many TRBJ1-5 .
CASSSFDRVKFEQFF TGTGCCAGCAGCTCTTTCGACAGGGTAAAGTTTGAGCAGTTCTTC TRBV28 many TRBJ2-1 TRBD1
CASSEGQPQHF TGTGCCAGCAGTGAGGGACAGCCCCAGCATTTT TRBV12-3/TRBV12-4 many TRBJ1-5 .
CATSRDRATLKNIQYF TGTGCCACCAGCAGAGATCGGGCGACCCTAAAAAACATTCAGTACTTC TRBV15 . TRBJ2-4 .
CSAQGTVYSNQPQHF TGCAGTGCCCAGGGCACAGTCTATAGCAATCAGCCCCAGCATTTT TRBV20-1 few TRBJ1-5 .
CASSHGRDRIDMNTEAFF TGCGCCAGCAGCCACGGCCGGGACAGGATTGATATGAACACTGAAGCTTTCTTT TRBV23-1 . TRBJ1-1 TRBD1
CASRPAGREPYNEQFF TGCGCCAGCAGACCCGCGGGCAGGGAGCCCTACAATGAGCAGTTCTTC TRBV4-1 few TRBJ2-1 .
CAIREDRVGIQYF TGTGCCATCAGGGAGGACAGGGTGGGCATTCAGTACTTC TRBV10-3 few TRBJ2-4 TRBD1
CASSQAYEQYF TGTGCCAGCAGCCAAGCCTACGAGCAGTACTTC TRBV3-1 many TRBJ2-7 .
CASSSGTSGNNEQFF TGTGCCAGCAGCTCCGGGACTAGCGGAAACAATGAGCAGTTCTTC TRBV6-1 many TRBJ2-1 TRBD2
CASSLWDLGETQYF TGTGCCAGCAGTTTATGGGACCTAGGGGAGACCCAGTACTTC TRBV12-3/TRBV12-4 many TRBJ2-5 .
CASTDLLAGVTDTQYF TGTGCCAGCACCGATTTACTAGCGGGAGTGACAGATACGCAGTATTTT TRBV7-2 many TRBJ2-3 TRBD2
CAISASGETQYF TGTGCCATCAGTGCTAGCGGGGAGACCCAGTACTTC TRBV10-3 . TRBJ2-5 TRBD2
CSARERMVYEQFF TGCAGTGCTAGGGAGCGTATGGTGTATGAGCAGTTCTTC TRBV20-1 many TRBJ2-1 .
CASSPGPKGDTQYF TGTGCCAGCAGTCCGGGACCCAAAGGGGATACGCAGTATTTT TRBV27 many TRBJ2-3 .
CASSLIEGRETQYF TGTGCCAGCAGTTTGATAGAGGGTAGAGAGACCCAGTACTTC TRBV12-3/TRBV12-4 many TRBJ2-5 .
CASKATLNTEAFF TGTGCCAGCAAAGCCACCCTGAACACTGAAGCTTTCTTT TRBV7-9 many TRBJ1-1 .
CASSQTQGTGNTIYF TGTGCCAGCAGCCAGACACAGGGAACTGGAAACACCATATATTTT TRBV3-1 many TRBJ1-3 .
CASSPPGQLAKNIQYF TGTGCCAGCAGTCCCCCGGGTCAACTAGCCAAAAACATTCAGTACTTC TRBV7-9 . TRBJ2-4 .
CASNRDGYIQYF TGTGCCAGCAACCGGGACGGGTACATTCAGTACTTC TRBV2 many TRBJ2-4 .
CASSPQGSGSYSGANVLTF TGTGCCAGCAGTCCCCAGGGTAGCGGGAGTTACTCTGGGGCCAACGTCCTGACTTTC TRBV6-2/TRBV6-3 few TRBJ2-6 TRBD2
CASRGGLTDTQYF TGTGCCAGCAGAGGGGGGCTCACAGATACGCAGTATTTT TRBV7-2 many TRBJ2-3 .
CASSLVVGTSMDEQYF TGCGCCAGCAGCTTGGTGGTCGGGACTAGTATGGACGAGCAGTACTTC TRBV5-1 many TRBJ2-7 TRBD2
CSARVGGGKGSGELFF TGCAGTGCTAGAGTGGGGGGCGGGAAGGGATCCGGGGAGCTGTTTTTT TRBV20-1 many TRBJ2-2 .
CASGISSYNEQFF TGTGCCAGCGGGATATCCTCCTACAATGAGCAGTTCTTC TRBV27 many TRBJ2-1 .
CASAAGAPYEQYF TGTGCCAGTGCGGCGGGGGCCCCCTACGAGCAGTACTTC TRBV19 . TRBJ2-7 .
CAWSPGREAFF TGTGCCTGGAGTCCCGGACGAGAAGCTTTCTTT TRBV30 . TRBJ1-1 .
CATSRDPLTSGRYNEQFF TGTGCCACCAGCAGAGATCCCCTGACTAGCGGGAGATACAATGAGCAGTTCTTC TRBV15 . TRBJ2-1 TRBD2
CASSQEGDTEAFF TGCGCCAGCAGCCAAGAAGGGGACACTGAAGCTTTCTTT TRBV4-1 . TRBJ1-1 .
CASSPTLAGGPSDTQYF TGTGCCAGCAGCCCTACTCTAGCGGGAGGGCCGTCGGATACGCAGTATTTT TRBV3-1 few TRBJ2-3 TRBD2
CASSLYGVGITGEWGSTDTQYF TGCGCCAGCAGCCTGTATGGAGTCGGCATCACGGGGGAGTGGGGTAGCACAGATACGCAGTATTTT TRBV4-1 few TRBJ2-3 .
CATRTGALETQYF TGTGCCACCAGAACAGGGGCCCTAGAGACCCAGTACTTC TRBV10-3 . TRBJ2-5 TRBD1
CAISDWEEQFF TGTGCCATCAGTGACTGGGAGGAGCAGTTCTTC TRBV10-3 many TRBJ2-1 .
CASSRIDGTSGRISTDTQYF TGTGCCAGCTCGCGAATAGATGGGACTAGCGGGAGGATCAGCACAGATACGCAGTATTTT TRBV6-2/TRBV6-3 many TRBJ2-3 TRBD2
CASSLGTAANYGYTF TGTGCCAGCAGCCTCGGGACAGCCGCTAACTATGGCTACACCTTC TRBV13 many TRBJ1-2 TRBD1
CASSKRQPALDYGYTF TGCGCCAGCAGCAAAAGACAGCCCGCGTTGGACTATGGCTACACCTTC TRBV5-1 many TRBJ1-2 .
CASSLNGGLAPFYNEQFF TGTGCCAGCAGCTTAAATGGCGGACTAGCGCCTTTCTACAATGAGCAGTTCTTC TRBV11-2 many TRBJ2-1 TRBD2